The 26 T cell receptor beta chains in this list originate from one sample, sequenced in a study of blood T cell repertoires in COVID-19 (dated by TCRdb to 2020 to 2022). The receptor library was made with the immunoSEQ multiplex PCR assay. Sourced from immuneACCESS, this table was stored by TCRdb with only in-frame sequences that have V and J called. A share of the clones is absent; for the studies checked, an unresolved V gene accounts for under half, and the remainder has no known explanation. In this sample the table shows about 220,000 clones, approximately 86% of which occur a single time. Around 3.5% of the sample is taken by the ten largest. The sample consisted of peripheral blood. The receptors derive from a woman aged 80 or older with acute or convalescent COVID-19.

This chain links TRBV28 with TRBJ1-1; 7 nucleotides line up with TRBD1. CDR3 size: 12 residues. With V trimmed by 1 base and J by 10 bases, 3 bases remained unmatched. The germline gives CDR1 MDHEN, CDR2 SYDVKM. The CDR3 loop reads CASSLSRGPAFF. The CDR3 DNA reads TGTGCCAGCAGTTTATCGAGGGGGCCAGCTTTCTTT.

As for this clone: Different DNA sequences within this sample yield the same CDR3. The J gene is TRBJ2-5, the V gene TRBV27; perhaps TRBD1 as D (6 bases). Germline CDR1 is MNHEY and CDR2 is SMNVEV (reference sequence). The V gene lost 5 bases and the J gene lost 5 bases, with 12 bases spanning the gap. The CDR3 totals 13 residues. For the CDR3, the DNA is TGTGCCAGCAGTCATGGGGGCAGGGAGACCCAGTACTTC. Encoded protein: CASSHGGRETQYF.

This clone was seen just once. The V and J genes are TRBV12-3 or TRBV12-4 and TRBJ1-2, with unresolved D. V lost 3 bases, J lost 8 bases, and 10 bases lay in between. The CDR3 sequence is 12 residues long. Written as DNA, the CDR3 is TGTGCCAGCAGTTTCGTAGAAAGCGGCTACACCTTC. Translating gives CASSFVESGYTF.

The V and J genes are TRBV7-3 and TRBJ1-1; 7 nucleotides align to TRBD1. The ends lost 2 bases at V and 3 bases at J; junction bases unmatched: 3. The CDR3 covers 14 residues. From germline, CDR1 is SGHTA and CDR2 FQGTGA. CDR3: CASSLSGGHTEAFF. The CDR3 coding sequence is TGTGCCAGCAGCTTATCAGGGGGGCACACTGAAGCTTTCTTT.

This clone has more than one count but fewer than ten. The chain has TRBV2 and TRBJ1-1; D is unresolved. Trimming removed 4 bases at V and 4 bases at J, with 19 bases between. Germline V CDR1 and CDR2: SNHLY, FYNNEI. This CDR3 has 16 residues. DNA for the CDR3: TGTGCCAGCAGTGGCGAGGGTCTCCTCTGGGCCACTGAAGCTTTCTTT. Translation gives CASSGEGLLWATEAFF.

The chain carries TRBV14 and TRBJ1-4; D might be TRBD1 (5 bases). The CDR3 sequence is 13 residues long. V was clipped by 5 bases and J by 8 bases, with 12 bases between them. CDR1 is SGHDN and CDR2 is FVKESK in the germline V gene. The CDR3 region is CASSFRETEKLFF. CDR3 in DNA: TGTGCCAGCAGCTTCAGGGAAACGGAAAAACTGTTTTTT.

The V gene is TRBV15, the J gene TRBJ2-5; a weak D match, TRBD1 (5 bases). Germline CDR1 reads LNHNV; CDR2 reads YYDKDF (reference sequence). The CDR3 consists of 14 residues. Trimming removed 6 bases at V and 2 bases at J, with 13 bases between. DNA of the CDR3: TGTGCCACCAGGGAGCCAGGACAACAAGAGACCCAGTACTTC. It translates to CATREPGQQETQYF. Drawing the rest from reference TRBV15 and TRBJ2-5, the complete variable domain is DAMVIQNPRYQVTQFGKPVTLSCSQTLNHNVMYWYQQKSSQAPKLLFHYYDKDFNNEADTPDNFQSRRPNTSFCFLDIRSPGLGDTAMYLCATREPGQQETQYFGPGTRLLVL.

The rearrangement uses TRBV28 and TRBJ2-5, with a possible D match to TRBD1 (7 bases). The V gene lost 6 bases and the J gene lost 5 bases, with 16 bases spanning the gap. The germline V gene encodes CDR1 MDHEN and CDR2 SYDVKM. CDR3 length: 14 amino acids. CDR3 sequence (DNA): TGTGCCAGCAGACGTACAGGGGAGGTGGAGACCCAGTACTTC. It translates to CASRRTGEVETQYF.

The CDR3 DNA is TGTGCCAGCTCACCGTGGTTGACAGGGGGGAACGAGCAGTACTTC. This translates into CASSPWLTGGNEQYF. The chain combines TRBV18 with TRBJ2-7; TRBD1 agrees at 9 bases. The CDR3 spans 15 residues. Germline trimming cut 3 bases from V and 5 bases from J; bases unmatched to any gene: 8. CDR1 is KGHSH, CDR2 LQKENI, per germline.

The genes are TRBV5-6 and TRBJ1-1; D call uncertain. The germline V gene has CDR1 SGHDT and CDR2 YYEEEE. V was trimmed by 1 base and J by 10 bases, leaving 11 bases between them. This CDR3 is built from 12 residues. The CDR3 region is CASSLMGGRAFF. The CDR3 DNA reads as TGTGCCAGCAGCTTGATGGGAGGGAGAGCTTTCTTT.

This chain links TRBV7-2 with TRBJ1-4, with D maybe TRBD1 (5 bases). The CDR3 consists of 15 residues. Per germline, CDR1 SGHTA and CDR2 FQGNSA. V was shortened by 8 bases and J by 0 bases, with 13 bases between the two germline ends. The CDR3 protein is CASARGDATNEKLFF. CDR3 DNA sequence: TGTGCCAGCGCCCGCGGGGACGCAACTAATGAAAAACTGTTTTTT.

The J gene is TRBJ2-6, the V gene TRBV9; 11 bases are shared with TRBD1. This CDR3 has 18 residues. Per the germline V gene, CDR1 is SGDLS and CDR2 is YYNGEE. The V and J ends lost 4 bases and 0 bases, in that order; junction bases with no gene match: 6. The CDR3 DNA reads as TGTGCCAGCAGCCTGAGCGGGACAGGGGGCTCTGGGGCCAACGTCCTGACTTTC. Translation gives CASSLSGTGGSGANVLTF.

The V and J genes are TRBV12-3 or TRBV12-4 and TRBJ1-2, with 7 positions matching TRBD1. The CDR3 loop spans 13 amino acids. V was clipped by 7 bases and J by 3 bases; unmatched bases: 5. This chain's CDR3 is CASKRGLDYGYTF. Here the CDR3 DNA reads TGTGCCAGCAAGAGGGGGCTTGACTATGGCTACACCTTC.

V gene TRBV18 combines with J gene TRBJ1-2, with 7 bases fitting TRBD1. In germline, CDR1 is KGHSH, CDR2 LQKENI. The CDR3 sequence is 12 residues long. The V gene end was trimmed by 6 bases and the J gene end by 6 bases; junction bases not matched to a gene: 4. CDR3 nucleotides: TGTGCCAGCTCCTTTGGACAGGATGGCTACACCTTC. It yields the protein CASSFGQDGYTF.

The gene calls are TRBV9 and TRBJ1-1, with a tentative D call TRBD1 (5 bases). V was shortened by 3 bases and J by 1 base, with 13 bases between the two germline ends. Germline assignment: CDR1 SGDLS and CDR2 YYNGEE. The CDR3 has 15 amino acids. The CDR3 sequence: CASSATGTANTEAFF. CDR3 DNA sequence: TGTGCCAGCAGCGCTACAGGAACCGCGAACACTGAAGCTTTCTTT.

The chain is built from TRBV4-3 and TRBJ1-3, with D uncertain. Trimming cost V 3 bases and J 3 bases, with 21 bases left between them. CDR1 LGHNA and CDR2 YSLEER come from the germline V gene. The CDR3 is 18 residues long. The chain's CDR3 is CASSHEGVRRIGGNTIYF. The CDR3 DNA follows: TGCGCCAGCAGCCATGAGGGAGTTCGAAGGATAGGTGGAAACACCATATATTTT.

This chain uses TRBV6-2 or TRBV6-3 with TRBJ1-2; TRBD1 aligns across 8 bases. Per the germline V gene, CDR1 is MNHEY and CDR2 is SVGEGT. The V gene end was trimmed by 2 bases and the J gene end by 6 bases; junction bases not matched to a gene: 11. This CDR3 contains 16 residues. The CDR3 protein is CASSYAYPGGGDGYTF. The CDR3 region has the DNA TGTGCCAGCAGTTACGCTTATCCAGGGGGCGGAGATGGCTACACCTTC.

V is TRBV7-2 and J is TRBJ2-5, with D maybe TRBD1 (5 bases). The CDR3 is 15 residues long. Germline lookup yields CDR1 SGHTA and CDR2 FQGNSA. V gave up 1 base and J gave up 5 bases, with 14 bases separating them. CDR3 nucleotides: TGTGCCAGCAGCTTAGGGAGCAGGGTTAGGGAGACCCAGTACTTC. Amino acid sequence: CASSLGSRVRETQYF.

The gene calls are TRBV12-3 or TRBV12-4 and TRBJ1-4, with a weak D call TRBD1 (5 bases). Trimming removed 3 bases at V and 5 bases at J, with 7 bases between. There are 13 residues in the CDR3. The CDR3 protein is CASSFGANEKLFF. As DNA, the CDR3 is TGTGCCAGCAGTTTTGGGGCCAATGAAAAACTGTTTTTT.

The CDR3 here is CASSIQRSPGELFF. The CDR3 region has the DNA TGTGCCAGCTCAATTCAACGTAGCCCCGGGGAGCTGTTTTTT. V usage is TRBV2 and J usage is TRBJ2-2, with D unclear. V was pared by 8 bases and J by 6 bases, with 16 bases between. CDR1 SNHLY and CDR2 FYNNEI come from the germline V gene. CDR3 size: 14 residues.

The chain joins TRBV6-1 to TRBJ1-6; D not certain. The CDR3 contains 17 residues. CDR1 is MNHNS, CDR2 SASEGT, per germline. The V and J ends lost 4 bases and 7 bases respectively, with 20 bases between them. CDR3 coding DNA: TGTGCCAGCAGTGGGGTCAAGGGAGCATACGGAAATTCACCCCTCCACTTT. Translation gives CASSGVKGAYGNSPLHF.

The CDR3 spells CASSYSIRQGIWEQYF. The CDR3 bases are TGTGCCAGCAGTTACTCGATAAGGCAGGGGATCTGGGAGCAGTACTTC. V usage is TRBV6-5 and J usage is TRBJ2-7; tentative D call: TRBD1 (6 bases). V gave up 0 bases and J gave up 7 bases, with 19 bases separating them. This CDR3 contains 16 residues. Looked up from germline, CDR1 is MNHEY and CDR2 is SVGAGI.

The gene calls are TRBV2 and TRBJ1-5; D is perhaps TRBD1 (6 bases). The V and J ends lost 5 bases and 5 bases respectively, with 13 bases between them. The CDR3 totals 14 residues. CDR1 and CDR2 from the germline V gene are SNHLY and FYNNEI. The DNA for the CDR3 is TGTGCCAGCAGTCCAGAGTCAGGGGATCAGCCCCAGCATTTT. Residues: CASSPESGDQPQHF.

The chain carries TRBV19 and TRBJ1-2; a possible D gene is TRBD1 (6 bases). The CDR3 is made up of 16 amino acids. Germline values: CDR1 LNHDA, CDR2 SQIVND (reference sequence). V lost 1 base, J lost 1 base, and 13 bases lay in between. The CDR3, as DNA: TGTGCCAGTAGTATAGCGGACAGCCGTATTAACTATGGCTACACCTTC. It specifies CASSIADSRINYGYTF.

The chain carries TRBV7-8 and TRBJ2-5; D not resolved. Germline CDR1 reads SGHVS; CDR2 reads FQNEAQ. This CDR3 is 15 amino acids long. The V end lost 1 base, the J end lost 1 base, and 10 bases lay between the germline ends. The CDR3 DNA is TGTGCCAGCAGCTTAGTGCTGGCAGGCCAAGAGACCCAGTACTTC. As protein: CASSLVLAGQETQYF.

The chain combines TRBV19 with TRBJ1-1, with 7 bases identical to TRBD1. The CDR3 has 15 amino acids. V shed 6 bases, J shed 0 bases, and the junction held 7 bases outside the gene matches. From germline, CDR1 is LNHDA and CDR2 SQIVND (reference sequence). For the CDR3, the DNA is TGTGCCAGTAGATTCAGGGGGGTTATGAACACTGAAGCTTTCTTT. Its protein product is CASRFRGVMNTEAFF.